These 10 T cell receptor beta chains originate from one sample sequenced in a study of cytomegalovirus exposure and HLA in healthy donors. PCR was performed using 60 Vbeta and 13 Jbeta primers. The protocol was immunoSEQ multiplex PCR, while the TCRdb copy is restricted to in-frame clones and leaves out a portion. There are 60,000 to 85,000 clones in the sample; about 75% occur only once, and roughly 4.5% lies in the top ten. What was sequenced was PBMCs. All receptors derive from a man between 60 and 75 years old in good health and CMV-seropositive.

This clone has only one observation. This chain links TRBV9 with TRBJ2-7; 11 bases map to TRBD1. Trimming cost V 4 bases and J 4 bases; bases outside gene matches: 7. The CDR3 totals 15 residues. CDR1 and CDR2 (germline): SGDLS, YYNGEE. The CDR3 region is CASSPGTGGWYEQYF. CDR3 coding DNA: TGTGCCAGCAGCCCCGGGACAGGGGGTTGGTACGAGCAGTACTTC.

The CDR3 spells CASSRGQRMNTEAFF. The CDR3 DNA reads as TGTGCCAGCTCCAGGGGGCAGAGAATGAACACTGAAGCTTTCTTT. The genes are TRBV28 and TRBJ1-1; 8 positions match TRBD1. Trimming cost V 8 bases and J 0 bases; bases outside gene matches: 8. The germline gives CDR1 MDHEN, CDR2 SYDVKM. This CDR3 is 15 amino acids long.

This chain connects TRBV27 to TRBJ2-5, with a weak D call TRBD2 (6 bases). Germline lookup yields CDR1 MNHEY and CDR2 SMNVEV (reference sequence). Trimming cost V 8 bases and J 5 bases, with 15 bases left between them. The CDR3 runs 13 residues. DNA for the CDR3: TGTGCCAGCGGCCAGGGAGGCGGCGAGACCCAGTACTTC. Its translation is CASGQGGGETQYF.

Remarks on this clone: This CDR3 is also generated by other DNA sequences in the sample. The chain carries TRBV9 and TRBJ1-1, with D unclear. Trimming took 4 bases from V and 4 from J, leaving 5 bases between them. CDR1 SGDLS and CDR2 YYNGEE come from the germline V gene. This CDR3 spans 11 amino acids. CDR3 DNA: TGTGCCAGCAGCCGAGGCACTGAAGCTTTCTTT. Its protein product is CASSRGTEAFF.

The V call is TRBV28, the J call TRBJ1-1, with no clear D. Germline CDR1 reads MDHEN; CDR2 reads SYDVKM. V was clipped by 6 bases and J by 1 base, with 9 bases between them. The CDR3 length is 13 residues. The CDR3 DNA reads as TGTGCCAGCAGGCCCGGGTCGAACACTGAAGCTTTCTTT. It codes for CASRPGSNTEAFF.

J is TRBJ1-2 and V is TRBV21-1. TRBV21-1 has pseudogene status. The CDR3 is 13 amino acids. CDR3 sequence: CASSKGRGGGYTF. CDR3 DNA: TGTGCCAGCAGCAAAGGACGGGGAGGTGGCTACACCTTC.

This clone was counted between two and nine times. The chain employs TRBV29-1 and TRBJ2-3; 7 bases line up with TRBD2. The CDR3 totals 13 residues. V was pared by 3 bases and J by 4 bases, with 4 bases of the junction left unmatched. Germline V CDR1 and CDR2: SQVTM, ANQGSEA. CDR3 protein: CSVEAGVADTQYF. The CDR3, as DNA: TGCAGCGTTGAGGCGGGAGTGGCAGATACGCAGTATTTT.

This clone was detected a few times. The J gene is TRBJ2-3, the V gene TRBV5-4; 15 bases align to TRBD2. The trim removed 3 bases at V and 4 bases at J, leaving 3 bases unmatched. The CDR3 is 16 amino acids. Germline lookup yields CDR1 SGHNT and CDR2 YYREEE (reference sequence). CDR3 sequence: CASSYGLAGGADTQYF. The CDR3 DNA is TGTGCCAGCAGCTACGGACTAGCGGGAGGGGCAGATACGCAGTATTTT.

This clone was detected only a few times. This chain links TRBV5-1 with TRBJ1-2; 8 bases agree with TRBD1. Germline CDR1 and CDR2: SGHRS and YFSETQ. The junction had 8 bases not matched to a gene; V was cut back by 0 bases and J by 1 base. The CDR3 loop spans 17 amino acids. For the CDR3, the DNA is TGCGCCAGCAGCTTGGGACAGGGGATGGACGGTAACTATGGCTACACCTTC. This sequence encodes CASSLGQGMDGNYGYTF.

A few counts support this clone. The chain links TRBV5-6 to TRBJ2-1, with a weak D call TRBD2 (6 bases). The germline V gene encodes CDR1 SGHDT and CDR2 YYEEEE. The CDR3 consists of 14 residues. The germline V and J ends were trimmed by 1 base and 9 bases, with 14 bases remaining between them. CDR3 bases: TGTGCCAGCAGCTTGCGGGGGTGGTCGGGTGAGCAGTTCTTC. Amino acids: CASSLRGWSGEQFF.